This TCR beta chain comes out of a study of shared clonotypes between healthy human individuals. A remark on this clone: The junction departs from germline at one end; a sequencing error may be responsible.

TCRdb's table, derived via immunoSEQ multiplex PCR, lists solely in-frame clones and lacks some. The sample consists of 900,000 to 1,200,000 clones, approximately 80% of them appearing once. The CDR3 length is 16 residues. Per germline, CDR1 MNHEY and CDR2 SMNVEV (reference sequence). V and J are TRBV27 and TRBJ1-2; the match to TRBD1 covers 8 bases. Specimen: memory CD4+ T cells from PBMCs. Subset: CD45RA-negative fraction. The sequence was obtained from a man younger than 35 in good health. Some clones in this sample may be carry-over from other donors' samples. CDR3 DNA sequence: TGTGCCAGCAGGAGCCACTCGACAGGGGCTAAATATGGCTACACCTTC. Its protein product is CASRSHSTGAKYGYTF.